These 32 T cell receptor beta chains were all obtained from the same sample, sequenced in a study of shared clonotypes between healthy human individuals. Clones were sequenced by immunoSEQ multiplex PCR, and TCRdb holds only the in-frame ones, with some missing. Of roughly 410,000 clones listed, 96% are singletons. The sample was memory CD8+ T cells sorted from blood. Noted subset: CD45RO+ cells pooled with CCR7-negative TemRA cells. Receptors were obtained from a young man in good health.

The V gene is TRBV7-6, the J gene TRBJ2-1; 10 nucleotides line up with TRBD1. Germline-derived CDR1 and CDR2 are SGHVS and FNYEAQ. This CDR3 is 14 amino acids long. With V trimmed by 5 bases and J by 5 bases, 3 bases remained unmatched. CDR3 DNA: TGTGCCAGCAGCCTGGGGACAGGGGACAATGAGCAGTTCTTC. This gives the protein CASSLGTGDNEQFF.

This clone was recorded once. V is TRBV11-2 and J is TRBJ2-1; the D is unclear. Germline assignment: CDR1 SGHAT and CDR2 FQNNGV. The CDR3 length is 16 residues. The germline V and J ends were trimmed by 1 base and 4 bases, with 14 bases remaining between them. CDR3 nucleotide sequence: TGTGCCAGCAGCTTAGCCTCTAGTCAGTGGTACAATGAGCAGTTCTTC. This sequence encodes CASSLASSQWYNEQFF.

The chain joins TRBV7-8 to TRBJ1-2; D call uncertain. V lost 1 base and J lost 3, with 9 bases in between. The germline gives CDR1 SGHVS, CDR2 FQNEAQ. The CDR3 totals 14 residues. CDR3 sequence reads: CASSLDPGYYGYTF. CDR3 DNA: TGTGCCAGCAGCTTAGATCCGGGCTACTATGGCTACACCTTC.

This clone was found once. The chain combines TRBV4-1 with TRBJ2-1; TRBD2 agrees at 7 bases. Per the germline V gene, CDR1 is MGHRA and CDR2 is YSYEKL. This CDR3 is built from 15 residues. The junction had 6 bases not matched to a gene; V was cut back by 0 bases and J by 7 bases. CDR3 sequence: CASSQDPGTMNEQFF. DNA for the CDR3: TGCGCCAGCAGCCAAGATCCCGGGACTATGAATGAGCAGTTCTTC.

The chain joins TRBV5-1 to TRBJ2-1; 8 bases agree with TRBD1. This CDR3 has 15 residues. V lost 2 bases and J lost 6; bases outside the gene matches: 7. Per the germline V gene, CDR1 is SGHRS and CDR2 is YFSETQ. In DNA, the CDR3 is TGCGCCAGCAGCTTCCTGTCAGGGGGCGGCAATGAGCAGTTCTTC. Amino acids: CASSFLSGGGNEQFF.

This rearrangement joins TRBV10-2 to TRBJ2-2; 11 bases agree with TRBD2. The V gene's germline CDR1 is WSHSY and CDR2 SAAADI. V dropped 9 bases and J dropped 5; count of bases not matched to a gene: 11. The CDR3 totals 16 residues. CDR3 DNA: TGCGCCAGTACCCTTAGCGGGAGGGCCGGTACCGGGGAGCTGTTTTTT. This gives the protein CASTLSGRAGTGELFF.

The chain links TRBV5-4 to TRBJ2-3; D is uncertain. This CDR3 region has 15 residues. CDR1 is SGHNT, CDR2 YYREEE, per germline (reference sequence). Trimming pared 2 bases from V and 1 base from J, leaving 11 bases between. CDR3 nucleotides: TGTGCCAGCAGCTTTGGTGGGCAGGGCACAGATACGCAGTATTTT. It translates to CASSFGGQGTDTQYF.

This chain's CDR3 is CASSLRSQKYEQYF. The CDR3 nucleotides are TGTGCCAGCAGCTTGAGGTCGCAAAAATACGAGCAGTACTTC. The chain carries TRBV5-6 and TRBJ2-7; D is undetermined. This CDR3 is built from 14 residues. Trimming took 1 base from V and 4 from J, leaving 12 bases between them. Germline V lookup: CDR1 SGHDT, CDR2 YYEEEE.

The V call is TRBV4-2, the J call TRBJ2-1; 9 nucleotides agree with TRBD2. The CDR3 covers 19 residues. V dropped 0 bases and J dropped 1; count of bases not matched to a gene: 10. Germline assignment: CDR1 LGHNA and CDR2 YNFKEQ. CDR3 loop: CASSQELSGRIGSYNEQFF. The CDR3 DNA reads as TGTGCCAGCAGCCAAGAACTTAGCGGGAGAATCGGTTCCTACAATGAGCAGTTCTTC.

This chain connects TRBV5-1 to TRBJ2-4; no definite D call. This CDR3 spans 14 amino acids. From germline, CDR1 is SGHRS and CDR2 YFSETQ. The V end lost 4 bases, the J end lost 1 base, and 9 bases lay between the germline ends. The CDR3 region has the DNA TGCGCCAGCAGCCAGGACGCGGCCAAAAACATTCAGTACTTC. It specifies CASSQDAAKNIQYF.

Only a few counts were recorded for this clone. This chain links TRBV13 with TRBJ2-7; possibly TRBD2 for D (6 bases). The CDR3 contains 15 residues. With 5 bases removed from V and 0 bases from J, the gap between germline ends came to 14 bases. CDR1 PRHDT and CDR2 FYEKMQ come from the germline V gene (reference sequence). The CDR3 spells CASSPGLASSYEQYF. The CDR3 DNA reads as TGTGCCAGCAGCCCGGGACTGGCCAGCTCCTACGAGCAGTACTTC.

The chain combines TRBV28 with TRBJ2-2; TRBD2 is a possible D gene (6 bases). Per germline, CDR1 MDHEN and CDR2 SYDVKM. The CDR3 loop spans 16 amino acids. Trimming cost V 5 bases and J 0 bases, with 13 bases left between them. CDR3 sequence (DNA): TGTGCCAGCAGTCCCGGGACGGGGGCGAACACCGGGGAGCTGTTTTTT. Its protein product is CASSPGTGANTGELFF.

The V gene is TRBV7-9, the J gene TRBJ2-7; D is possibly TRBD2 (5 bases). V was pared by 5 bases and J by 7 bases, with 15 bases between. The CDR3 contains 13 residues. Germline lookup yields CDR1 SEHNR and CDR2 FQNEAQ (reference sequence). CDR3: CASSQLVSGEQYF. The CDR3 DNA sequence: TGTGCCAGCAGCCAACTAGTATCTGGAGAGCAGTACTTC.

This chain uses TRBV6-6 with TRBJ2-2; maybe TRBD1 (5 bases). CDR3 size: 14 residues. Germline-derived CDR1 and CDR2 are MNHNY and SVGAGI (reference sequence). V dropped 4 bases and J dropped 5 bases, with 11 bases sitting between them. CDR3 protein: CASSFRVGTGELFF. The CDR3 region has the DNA TGTGCCAGCAGTTTCAGGGTTGGGACCGGGGAGCTGTTTTTT.

J is TRBJ2-1 and V is TRBV5-3, with 13 bases lining up with TRBD2. TRBV5-3 is an open reading frame, and its role is uncertain. V shed 3 bases and J 7 bases; nucleotides not matched to a gene: 19. The CDR3 covers 20 residues. The DNA of the CDR3 is TGTGCCAGAAGCTCCGACCAGGGAGTAACTAGCGGGAGGGCCTGTAATGAGCAGTTCTTC. It encodes CARSSDQGVTSGRACNEQFF.

This clone was detected only a few times. The same CDR3 also results from other DNA sequences found in this sample. The V and J genes are TRBV20-1 and TRBJ2-5; D gene uncertain. The germline V gene has CDR1 DFQATT and CDR2 SNEGSKA (reference sequence). The CDR3 runs to 10 residues. Trimming cost V 2 bases and J 5 bases, with 3 bases left between them. CDR3 in amino acids: CSARWETQYF. DNA of the CDR3: TGCAGTGCTAGATGGGAGACCCAGTACTTC.

The V and J genes are TRBV30 and TRBJ2-5; 8 bases agree with TRBD2. This CDR3 has 15 residues. Per the germline V gene, CDR1 is GTSNPN and CDR2 is SVGIG (reference sequence). J was trimmed by 4 bases and V by 0 bases; bases with no gene match: 7. As DNA, the CDR3 is TGTGCCTGGAGTGTTGCCAGCGGGAGAGGAGAGACCCAGTACTTC. Its translation: CAWSVASGRGETQYF.

The rearrangement links TRBV4-1 to TRBJ2-1; the match to TRBD2 covers 9 bases. Trimming cost V 3 bases and J 7 bases; bases outside gene matches: 7. The CDR3 consists of 15 residues. Per germline, CDR1 MGHRA and CDR2 YSYEKL. The CDR3 DNA is TGCGCCAGCAGCCAGATGCCTAGCGGGAAGAATGAGCAGTTCTTC. It is translated as CASSQMPSGKNEQFF.

In this sample, this clone turned up once. V gene TRBV19 combines with J gene TRBJ2-3; D unclear. V lost 2 bases and J 3 bases, leaving 12 bases between the germline ends. CDR3 size: 15 residues. Germline V lookup: CDR1 LNHDA, CDR2 SQIVND (reference sequence). The CDR3 sequence is CASSILGKLTDTQYF. The CDR3 coding sequence is TGTGCCAGTAGTATACTGGGTAAGCTTACAGATACGCAGTATTTT.

This chain links TRBV7-2 with TRBJ1-4; D possibly corresponds to TRBD1 (5 bases). V lost 0 bases and J lost 0, with 8 bases in between. This CDR3 spans 16 amino acids. CDR1 is SGHTA, CDR2 FQGNSA, per germline. CDR3 nucleotide sequence: TGTGCCAGCAGCTTAGCCACAGGAGCAACTAATGAAAAACTGTTTTTT. This sequence encodes CASSLATGATNEKLFF.

The gene calls are TRBV11-2 and TRBJ2-3; 8 bases agree with TRBD1. The J segment lost 4 bases and the V segment lost 1 base, leaving 4 bases of the junction unmatched. There are 15 residues in the CDR3. From germline, CDR1 is SGHAT and CDR2 FQNNGV. CDR3 bases: TGTGCCAGCAGCTTAGCGGCAGGGGGCGCAGATACGCAGTATTTT. Translating it yields CASSLAAGGADTQYF.

The chain combines TRBV5-1 with TRBJ1-5, with 9 bases aligning to TRBD1. The V gene's germline CDR1 is SGHRS and CDR2 YFSETQ. The J segment lost 2 bases and the V segment lost 0 bases, leaving 15 bases of the junction unmatched. CDR3 size: 20 residues. CDR3 bases: TGCGCCAGCAGCTTGGACAACCTCGGGACAGGGAAGATTGGCAATCAGCCCCAGCATTTT. Its translation: CASSLDNLGTGKIGNQPQHF.

J is TRBJ2-7 and V is TRBV29-1; either TRBD1 or TRBD2 may supply D (5 bases each). The CDR3 length is 16 residues. Germline loops: CDR1 SQVTM, CDR2 ANQGSEA. The V and J ends lost 7 bases and 0 bases respectively, with 22 bases between them. CDR3 DNA: TGCAGCGCTTTACCTCCCGGGACCCTGAGCTCCTACGAGCAGTACTTC. It encodes CSALPPGTLSSYEQYF.

The rearrangement links TRBV6-1 to TRBJ1-3; D is perhaps TRBD1 (5 bases). Trimming cost V 2 bases and J 2 bases, with 16 bases left between them. Per the germline V gene, CDR1 is MNHNS and CDR2 is SASEGT. This CDR3 comprises 17 residues. The CDR3 region is CASSEWVWEGPGNTIYF. The CDR3 DNA follows: TGTGCCAGCAGTGAATGGGTCTGGGAGGGACCTGGAAACACCATATATTTT.

The gene calls are TRBV18 and TRBJ2-5; D remains unclear. CDR3 length: 13 amino acids. CDR1 is KGHSH, CDR2 LQKENI, per germline. Deletions cut 5 bases from V and 2 bases from J, with 9 bases between. The CDR3 nucleotides are TGTGCCAGCTCAACCCAGGAACAAGAGACCCAGTACTTC. It encodes CASSTQEQETQYF.

V usage is TRBV19 and J usage is TRBJ2-2; 9 positions agree with TRBD1. In germline, CDR1 is LNHDA, CDR2 SQIVND (reference sequence). V was clipped by 6 bases and J by 1 base; unmatched bases: 3. The CDR3 runs 15 residues. The CDR3 region is CASRMTGGNTGELFF. The DNA for the CDR3 is TGTGCCAGTAGAATGACAGGGGGGAACACCGGGGAGCTGTTTTTT.

The genes are TRBV7-9 and TRBJ2-5; D perhaps matches TRBD1 (6 bases). The V gene's germline CDR1 is SEHNR and CDR2 FQNEAQ (reference sequence). Between the trimmed V and J ends, which lost 5 bases and 2 bases, there was a span of 15 bases. This CDR3 has 15 residues. CDR3 in amino acids: CASSASGHYQETQYF. CDR3 nucleotides: TGTGCCAGCAGCGCCTCGGGACACTATCAAGAGACCCAGTACTTC.

This sequence joins TRBV4-1 and TRBJ2-3; 12 bases are shared with TRBD2. CDR1 is MGHRA and CDR2 is YSYEKL in the germline V gene. V dropped 4 bases and J dropped 2; count of bases not matched to a gene: 7. The CDR3 loop spans 17 amino acids. The CDR3 loop reads CASSPGLAGVLTDTQYF. The CDR3 DNA reads TGCGCCAGCAGCCCGGGACTAGCGGGTGTTCTCACAGATACGCAGTATTTT.

The chain couples TRBV29-1 to TRBJ1-1; D remains ambiguous. The germline CDR1 and CDR2 sequences are SQVTM and ANQGSEA. This CDR3 is built from 13 residues. The ends were cut back, 5 bases at V and 4 bases at J, with 14 bases in the middle. The DNA of the CDR3 is TGCAGCGTTTCGGGGTGGGTGGGCACTGAAGCTTTCTTT. Translating it yields CSVSGWVGTEAFF. The whole variable domain, filled in from reference TRBV29-1 and TRBJ1-1, reads SAVISQKPSRDICQRGTSLTIQCQVDSQVTMMFWYRQQPGQSLTLIATANQGSEATYESGFVIDKFPISRPNLTFSTLTVSNMSPEDSSIYLCSVSGWVGTEAFFGQGTRLTVV.

V is TRBV5-4 and J is TRBJ2-2; TRBD2 aligns across 7 bases. CDR3 length: 16 amino acids. The germline V gene has CDR1 SGHNT and CDR2 YYREEE (reference sequence). V was clipped by 2 bases and J by 4 bases; unmatched bases: 8. The CDR3 region has the DNA TGTGCCAGCAGCTTAGCGGGAACTTTTATCACCGGGGAGCTGTTTTTT. Translated: CASSLAGTFITGELFF.

The gene calls are TRBV28 and TRBJ2-7; D is possibly TRBD2 (5 bases). The germline gives CDR1 MDHEN, CDR2 SYDVKM. The CDR3 spans 13 residues. V was pared by 6 bases and J by 4 bases, with 13 bases between. Here the CDR3 DNA reads TGTGCCAGCAGGATAGGACTTACTTACGAGCAGTACTTC. It encodes CASRIGLTYEQYF.

This chain links TRBV29-1 with TRBJ1-5, with D hard to call. The CDR3 runs 10 residues. Germline CDR1 SQVTM, CDR2 ANQGSEA. CDR3 sequence: CRSSYQPQHF. In nucleotides, the CDR3 is TGCAGGTCCAGTTATCAGCCCCAGCATTTT.